Below, 8 T cell receptor beta chains from the same sample are listed, as sequenced in a study of blood T cell repertoires in COVID-19. Produced via immunoSEQ multiplex PCR; TCRdb's table is partial and in-frame only. The table lists nearly 350,000 clones, about 89% of them singletons. Source material: peripheral blood. Source of these receptors: a woman aged 45-59 years with COVID-19, enrolled during active disease.

This clone came up once. J is TRBJ1-2 and V is TRBV19; maybe TRBD1 (5 bases). The V end was cut by 3 bases, the J end by 1 base, with 15 bases between. Germline values: CDR1 LNHDA, CDR2 SQIVND (reference sequence). CDR3 length equals 16 residues. CDR3 nucleotides: TGTGCCAGTAGTATTACGGGAGGGGCACATAACTATGGCTACACCTTC. Amino acid sequence: CASSITGGAHNYGYTF.

This chain joins TRBV3-1 (or the pseudogene TRBV3-2) and TRBJ2-7, with D perhaps matching TRBD2 (6 bases). V was pared by 6 bases and J by 6 bases, with 30 bases between. Germline CDR1 reads LGHDT; CDR2 reads YNNKEL (reference sequence). The CDR3 runs 18 residues. As DNA, the CDR3 is TGTGCCAGCAGTAGAAGCATGGGGAAAGCAGGGAGGCGGCGCGAGCAGTACTTC. It translates to CASSRSMGKAGRRREQYF.

The J gene is TRBJ2-3, the V gene TRBV5-8; 8 nucleotides align to TRBD1. V lost 4 bases to trimming and J lost 2 bases; unmatched junction nucleotides: 9. The CDR3 has 16 amino acids. CDR1 is SGHTS, CDR2 YDEGEE, per germline. The CDR3 sequence is CASSKSRGRDTDTQYF. CDR3 nucleotides: TGTGCCAGCAGCAAAAGCAGGGGGCGCGACACAGATACGCAGTATTTT.

The V call is TRBV11-2, the J call TRBJ1-2; D unclear. V lost 2 bases and J lost 0, with 4 bases in between. Germline CDR1 and CDR2: SGHAT and FQNNGV. The CDR3 length is 13 residues. The CDR3 coding sequence is TGTGCCAGCAGCTTACGGGCTAACTATGGCTACACCTTC. Translating gives CASSLRANYGYTF.

The chain employs TRBV19 and TRBJ2-7; perhaps TRBD1 as D (5 bases). CDR3 length: 15 residues. Trimming removed 3 bases at V and 4 bases at J, with 16 bases between. Germline CDR1 is LNHDA and CDR2 is SQIVND (reference sequence). In DNA form, the CDR3 reads TGTGCCAGTAGTATTCTGGGAAGGGGCCCATACGAGCAGTACTTC. This encodes CASSILGRGPYEQYF.

Details on this clone: Other nucleotide sequences from this sample produce the same CDR3. This chain joins TRBV10-3 and TRBJ1-1; D is possibly TRBD1 (5 bases). V lost 2 bases to trimming and J lost 1 base, with 8 bases between them. This CDR3 spans 14 amino acids. The germline V gene has CDR1 ENHRY and CDR2 SYGVKD. In DNA, the CDR3 is TGTGCCATCAGTGAGGACAGAAGGAACACTGAAGCTTTCTTT. Translation: CAISEDRRNTEAFF.

The chain joins TRBV18 to TRBJ2-4; 9 bases fit TRBD1. CDR1 KGHSH and CDR2 LQKENI come from the germline V gene. Unmatched junction bases numbered 7, after V lost 4 bases and J lost 3 bases. The CDR3 has 16 amino acids. Here the CDR3 reads CASSLPGQGGKNIQYF. In DNA, the CDR3 is TGTGCCAGCTCACTTCCGGGACAGGGTGGCAAAAACATTCAGTACTTC.

This clone showed up just a few times. Other DNA sequences in this specimen translate into the identical CDR3. This chain links TRBV7-2 with TRBJ2-1, with 8 positions matching TRBD2. V lost 4 bases and J lost 0; bases outside the gene matches: 2. This CDR3 region has 15 residues. Germline CDR1 SGHTA, CDR2 FQGNSA. The CDR3 spells CASSSGTSSYNEQFF. The CDR3 DNA sequence: TGTGCCAGCAGCTCCGGGACTAGCTCCTACAATGAGCAGTTCTTC.